This TCR beta chain was recovered during a study of Graves' ophthalmopathy and Graves' hyperthyroidism. On this clonotype: The antigen remains undetermined.

Study results and caveats: Most expanded clonotypes from thyroid (those above 0.001 frequency) were also found in blood.

Amplified TCR beta CDR3 regions were obtained using RNA transcripts as template. An opening RT-PCR round employed HTBI primers and preceded a second-round multiplex PCR. MiXCR, applied by TCRdb to the multiplex PCR reads, yields one record per CDR3 protein. The repertoire holds approximately 460,000 distinct CDR3 sequences, with about an eighth as singletons. The TCR originated in a woman aged 25 to 39 with Graves' ophthalmopathy. The sequenced sample was blood.

The CDR3 is CAVGDTGSYEQYF. CDR3 nucleotides: TGTGCCGTAGGCGACACCGGCTCCTACGAGCAGTACTTC. The chain uses TRBV10-3 and TRBJ2-7; D unclear. The V end lost 11 bases, the J end lost 0 bases, and 14 bases lay between the germline ends. Germline loops: CDR1 ENHRY, CDR2 SYGVKD. The CDR3 is made up of 13 amino acids.